This paragraph reports one TCR beta chain. Its target is not known. Other DNA sequences in this sample translate to the same CDR3. The data were taken from a study of shared clonotypes between healthy human individuals. Findings and caveats of the study: Naive CD4 clonotypes overlapped across a handful of donors at about 5.3%. Specimens sampled were limited to blood, with tissue repertoires likely differing.

Libraries were prepared by immunoSEQ multiplex PCR; TCRdb keeps only in-frame clonotypes and omits some of them. The sample includes some 2,400,000 clones, about 94% of them seen just once. This CDR3 region has 14 residues. V trimming: 3 bases; J trimming: 1 base; junction bases outside the gene matches: 3. Germline CDR1 is SGHTA and CDR2 is FQGNSA. The receptor's source is a man aged 18 to 30 in good health. The chain employs TRBV7-2 and TRBJ2-7; 7 bases fit TRBD2. Sequenced: naive CD4+ T cells sorted from blood. Subset: CD45RA+ positively selected. CDR3 coding DNA: TGTGCCAGCAGCTTCGGCGGGAGTTCCTACGAGCAGTACTTC. Residues: CASSFGGSSYEQYF.